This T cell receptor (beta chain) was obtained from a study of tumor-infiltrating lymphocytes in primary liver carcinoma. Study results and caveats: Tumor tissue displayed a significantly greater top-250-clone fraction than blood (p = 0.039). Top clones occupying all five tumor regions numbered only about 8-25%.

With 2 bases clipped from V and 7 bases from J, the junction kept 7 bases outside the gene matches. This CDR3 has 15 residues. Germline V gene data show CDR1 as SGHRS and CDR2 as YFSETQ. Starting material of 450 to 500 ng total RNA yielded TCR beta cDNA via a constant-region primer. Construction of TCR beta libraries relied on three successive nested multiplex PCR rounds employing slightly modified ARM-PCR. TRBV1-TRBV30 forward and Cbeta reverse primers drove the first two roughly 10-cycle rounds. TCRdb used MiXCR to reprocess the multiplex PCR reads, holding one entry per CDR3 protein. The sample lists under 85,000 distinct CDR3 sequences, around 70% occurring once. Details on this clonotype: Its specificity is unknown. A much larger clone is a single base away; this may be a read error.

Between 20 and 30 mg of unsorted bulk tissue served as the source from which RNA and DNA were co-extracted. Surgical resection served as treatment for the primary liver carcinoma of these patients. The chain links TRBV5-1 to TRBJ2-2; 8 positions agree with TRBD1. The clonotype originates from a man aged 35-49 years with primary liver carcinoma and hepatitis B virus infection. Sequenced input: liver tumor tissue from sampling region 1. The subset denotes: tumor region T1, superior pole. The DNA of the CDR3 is TGCGCCAGCAGCTTTCAGGGGGCAAAAGGCGGGGAGCTGTTTTTT. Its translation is CASSFQGAKGGELFF.